A single sample is the source of the 30 T cell receptor beta chains below, sequenced in a study of CD8+ T cells in alopecia areata. Sequencing relied on a cDNA template that was reverse transcribed from extracted RNA. This table comes from immunoSEQ multiplex PCR, and its TCRdb copy is limited to in-frame clones, with some not included. Here the sample spans about 150,000 clones, roughly 50% being singletons. What was sequenced was CD4+ T cells sorted from blood. The receptor set was obtained from a human donor with alopecia areata.

This chain joins TRBV7-8 and TRBJ2-3; maybe TRBD2 (5 bases). V gave up 2 bases and J gave up 2 bases, with 8 bases separating them. Per germline, CDR1 SGHVS and CDR2 FQNEAQ. The CDR3 spans 14 residues. CDR3 DNA sequence: TGTGCCAGCAGCTTACGACTATACACAGATACGCAGTATTTT. Its protein product is CASSLRLYTDTQYF.

The chain employs TRBV29-1 and TRBJ2-5; no reliable D call. The germline V and J ends were trimmed by 0 bases and 2 bases, with 4 bases remaining between them. CDR3 length: 12 amino acids. The germline V gene encodes CDR1 SQVTM and CDR2 ANQGSEA. Here the CDR3 DNA reads TGCAGCGTTGAAGAACAGCAAGAGACCCAGTACTTC. It is translated as CSVEEQQETQYF.

This clone was counted between two and nine times. Other DNA sequences within the sample encode an identical CDR3. V usage is TRBV29-1 and J usage is TRBJ2-1; unclear D gene. V was trimmed by 4 bases and J by 2 bases, leaving 9 bases between them. Germline assignment: CDR1 SQVTM and CDR2 ANQGSEA. This CDR3 is built from 13 residues. The CDR3: CSVARTAYNEQFF. The CDR3 nucleotides are TGCAGCGTTGCTAGGACCGCCTACAATGAGCAGTTCTTC.

The chain couples TRBV2 to TRBJ2-3; 10 positions match TRBD2. The J segment lost 3 bases and the V segment lost 4 bases, leaving 4 bases of the junction unmatched. Germline assignment: CDR1 SNHLY and CDR2 FYNNEI. The CDR3 length is 15 residues. CDR3 region: CASSGSGRATDTQYF. In nucleotides, the CDR3 is TGTGCCAGCAGTGGAAGCGGGAGGGCAACAGATACGCAGTATTTT.

V gene TRBV5-1 combines with J gene TRBJ2-1; 7 bases are shared with TRBD1. Trimming at V came to 2 bases and at J to 5 bases, leaving 1 base not matched to a gene. CDR1 is SGHRS, CDR2 YFSETQ, per germline. The CDR3 consists of 13 residues. The CDR3 region has the DNA TGCGCCAGCAGCTTAGGACAGGACAATGAGCAGTTCTTC. This translates into CASSLGQDNEQFF.

This sequence joins TRBV14 and TRBJ2-1, with 7 bases matching TRBD2. CDR1 and CDR2 (germline): SGHDN, FVKESK. The CDR3 consists of 16 residues. The J segment lost 7 bases and the V segment lost 4 bases, leaving 13 bases of the junction unmatched. CDR3 DNA: TGTGCCAGCAGCCGGGGGTCGGGACTAAGGCTGAATGAGCAGTTCTTC. It codes for CASSRGSGLRLNEQFF.

A few counts support this clone. The chain recombines TRBV7-3 with TRBJ2-7; no definite D call. In germline, CDR1 is SGHTA, CDR2 FQGTGA. V shed 1 base and J shed 7 bases, with 8 bases lying between them. CDR3 length: 12 amino acids. The DNA of the CDR3 is TGTGCCAGCAGCTTAAATCGCGGAGAGCAGTACTTC. Protein: CASSLNRGEQYF.

This clone is judged medium-sized (0.01 to 0.1%). V and J are TRBV28 and TRBJ2-7, with D tentatively TRBD1 or TRBD2 (5 bases each). The CDR3 loop spans 12 amino acids. The ends were cut back, 11 bases at V and 0 bases at J, with 11 bases in the middle. In germline, CDR1 is MDHEN, CDR2 SYDVKM. CDR3 sequence: CASGTNSYEQYF. The CDR3 DNA sequence: TGTGCCTCCGGGACCAACTCCTACGAGCAGTACTTC.

This clone was seen more than once but under ten times. V is TRBV28 and J is TRBJ2-1; D may be TRBD1 (6 bases). Trimming shortened V by 3 bases and J by 14 bases, and 14 bases separated the two germline ends. The CDR3 has 12 residues. Per germline, CDR1 MDHEN and CDR2 SYDVKM. The DNA for the CDR3 is TGTGCCAGCAGTTTCCTTCGGGACACGGAGTTCTTC. It translates to CASSFLRDTEFF.

This chain links TRBV6-5 with TRBJ1-2; TRBD1 matches at 9 bases. V was clipped by 6 bases and J by 7 bases; unmatched bases: 3. CDR1 and CDR2 from the germline V gene are MNHEY and SVGAGI. The CDR3 is 12 residues long. Written as DNA, the CDR3 is TGTGCCAGCAGGGGACAGGGCGGTGGCTACACCTTC. It yields the protein CASRGQGGGYTF.

This clone was detected only a few times. This chain uses TRBV29-1 with TRBJ2-5; 8 bases fit TRBD1. This CDR3 has 14 amino acids. Germline assignment: CDR1 SQVTM and CDR2 ANQGSEA. V lost 3 bases and J lost 4; bases outside the gene matches: 7. The CDR3 spells CSVDVGQGGETQYF. The CDR3 DNA sequence: TGCAGCGTTGATGTCGGACAGGGAGGAGAGACCCAGTACTTC.

This sequence joins TRBV27 and TRBJ1-2; D not certain. This CDR3 region has 15 residues. Trimming pared 10 bases from V and 1 base from J, leaving 19 bases between. From germline, CDR1 is MNHEY and CDR2 SMNVEV (reference sequence). CDR3 sequence (DNA): TGTGCCACTAGCCGAACCGCGGGCGATAACTATGGCTACACCTTC. Its translation is CATSRTAGDNYGYTF.

The table lists this clone with a few counts. Distinct nucleotide sequences in the sample also encode this CDR3. The chain has TRBV27 and TRBJ2-5; D remains ambiguous. Per the germline V gene, CDR1 is MNHEY and CDR2 is SMNVEV (reference sequence). V was trimmed by 0 bases and J by 0 bases, leaving 2 bases between them. This CDR3 is 13 amino acids long. The DNA for the CDR3 is TGTGCCAGCAGTTTATCCTACCAAGAGACCCAGTACTTC. Translation gives CASSLSYQETQYF.

The V call is TRBV11-2, the J call TRBJ2-7, with D perhaps TRBD1 (6 bases). Trimming cost V 3 bases and J 5 bases, with 26 bases left between them. The CDR3 length is 18 residues. Germline CDR1 SGHAT, CDR2 FQNNGV. The CDR3 DNA is TGTGCCAGCAGCTTTGGGACCCTTAACAGGGATCCCCGGGACGAGCAGTACTTC. Protein product: CASSFGTLNRDPRDEQYF.

This clone was seen a handful of times. This chain links TRBV25-1 with TRBJ1-1; perhaps TRBD1 as D (6 bases). V shed 7 bases and J shed 4 bases, with 19 bases lying between them. From germline, CDR1 is MGHDK and CDR2 SYGVNS. The CDR3 consists of 15 residues. CDR3 residues: CASTERTGIPTEAFF. In DNA, the CDR3 is TGTGCCAGCACAGAGAGAACAGGGATTCCCACTGAAGCTTTCTTT.

The V and J genes are TRBV5-1 and TRBJ2-5; TRBD2 matches 11 bases. The CDR3 is 13 amino acids. The germline V gene encodes CDR1 SGHRS and CDR2 YFSETQ. The V and J ends lost 8 bases and 5 bases, in that order; junction bases with no gene match: 5. The CDR3 DNA sequence: TGCGCCAGTAGACTAGCGGGGTTGGAGACCCAGTACTTC. This gives the protein CASRLAGLETQYF.

The chain carries TRBV5-1 and TRBJ2-6, with D hard to call. V shed 4 bases and J shed 0 bases, with 11 bases lying between them. Germline CDR1 and CDR2: SGHRS and YFSETQ. The CDR3 is 16 amino acids. CDR3 protein: CASSPQASSGANVLTF. The CDR3 coding sequence is TGCGCCAGCAGCCCCCAGGCTAGCTCTGGGGCCAACGTCCTGACTTTC. Full variable domain (remainder filled in from reference TRBV5-1 and TRBJ2-6): KAGVTQTPRYLIKTRGQQVTLSCSPISGHRSVSWYQQTPGQGLQFLFEYFSETQRNKGNFPGRFSGRQFSNSRSEMNVSTLELGDSALYLCASSPQASSGANVLTFGAGSRLTVL.

The chain uses TRBV5-1 and TRBJ2-2; D unclear. Per germline, CDR1 SGHRS and CDR2 YFSETQ. This CDR3 contains 14 residues. The V end lost 0 bases, the J end lost 4 bases, and 7 bases lay between the germline ends. CDR3 DNA: TGCGCCAGCAGCTTGGGCAAATCCACCGGGGAGCTGTTTTTT. Translated: CASSLGKSTGELFF.

The sample holds a few counts of this clone. The chain combines TRBV28 with TRBJ2-3, with 10 bases that match TRBD1. The V and J ends lost 8 bases and 3 bases, in that order; junction bases with no gene match: 8. Germline assignment: CDR1 MDHEN and CDR2 SYDVKM. The CDR3 spans 15 residues. In DNA form, the CDR3 reads TGTGCCAGCCATACGACAGGGGGCTGGACAGATACGCAGTATTTT. Protein sequence: CASHTTGGWTDTQYF.

The CDR3 coding sequence is TGTGCCAGCAGTGAGGGGGGGACTGAAGCTTTCTTT. Protein: CASSEGGTEAFF. The chain is built from TRBV27 and TRBJ1-1; maybe TRBD1 (6 bases). The CDR3 runs 12 residues. V was clipped by 5 bases and J by 5 bases, with 9 bases between them. From germline, CDR1 is MNHEY and CDR2 SMNVEV (reference sequence).

The chain couples TRBV28 to TRBJ2-1; 11 bases map to TRBD2. V dropped 3 bases and J dropped 5; count of bases not matched to a gene: 9. The CDR3 sequence is 17 residues long. Looked up from germline, CDR1 is MDHEN and CDR2 is SYDVKM. The CDR3 here is CASSFNPSGRRNNEQFF. CDR3 DNA sequence: TGTGCCAGCAGTTTCAACCCTAGCGGGAGGCGTAACAATGAGCAGTTCTTC. Combining the CDR3 with reference TRBV28 and TRBJ2-1 gives the whole variable domain DVKVTQSSRYLVKRTGEKVFLECVQDMDHENMFWYRQDPGLGLRLIYFSYDVKMKEKGDIPEGYSVSREKKERFSLILESASTNQTSMYLCASSFNPSGRRNNEQFFGPGTRLTVL.

J is TRBJ2-2 and V is TRBV6-1, with 12 positions matching TRBD2. CDR3 length: 15 residues. Germline trimming cut 5 bases from V and 6 bases from J; bases unmatched to any gene: 4. Germline loops: CDR1 MNHNS, CDR2 SASEGT. The DNA for the CDR3 is TGTGCCAGCAGTCGGACTAGCGGGGTGTCCGGGGAGCTGTTTTTT. This translates into CASSRTSGVSGELFF.

This clone was found once. This chain uses TRBV29-1 with TRBJ2-6; D is uncertain. Germline V CDR1 and CDR2: SQVTM, ANQGSEA. Trimming shortened V by 2 bases and J by 3 bases, and 14 bases separated the two germline ends. The CDR3 length is 16 residues. The CDR3 nucleotides are TGCAGCGTTGAAAGCTGGCAGCTGCTTGGGGCCAACGTCCTGACTTTC. Amino acids: CSVESWQLLGANVLTF.

The rearrangement links TRBV5-1 to TRBJ2-5; tentative D call: TRBD1 (7 bases). Trimming took off 0 bases at V and 5 bases at J, with 11 bases between the two ends. CDR1 and CDR2 from the germline V gene are SGHRS and YFSETQ. This CDR3 has 14 residues. The CDR3 loop reads CASSLETGRETQYF. DNA of the CDR3: TGCGCCAGCAGCTTGGAGACAGGGAGGGAGACCCAGTACTTC.

Only a few counts were recorded for this clone. This chain uses TRBV11-2 with TRBJ2-7, with TRBD1 as a possible D gene (6 bases). Germline loops: CDR1 SGHAT, CDR2 FQNNGV. Trimming cost V 5 bases and J 3 bases, with 14 bases left between them. CDR3 length equals 14 residues. The CDR3 DNA sequence: TGTGCCAGCAGCGCAACAGGGATCGGCTACGAGCAGTACTTC. Its protein product is CASSATGIGYEQYF. Complete variable domain (other parts from reference TRBV11-2 and TRBJ2-7): EAGVAQSPRYKIIEKRQSVAFWCNPISGHATLYWYQQILGQGPKLLIQFQNNGVVDDSQLPKDRFSAERLKGVDSTLKIQPAKLEDSAVYLCASSATGIGYEQYFGPGTRLTVT.

The J gene is TRBJ2-3, the V gene TRBV5-1; no clear D. The germline V and J ends were trimmed by 5 bases and 2 bases, with 18 bases remaining between them. The CDR3 covers 16 residues. Germline CDR1 is SGHRS and CDR2 is YFSETQ. The CDR3 here is CASRRWAGSPTDTQYF. For the CDR3, the DNA is TGCGCCAGCAGACGATGGGCCGGATCCCCCACAGATACGCAGTATTTT.

The sample holds a few counts of this clone. This chain links TRBV7-9 with TRBJ2-5, with 14 bases that match TRBD2. Germline CDR1 SEHNR, CDR2 FQNEAQ (reference sequence). This CDR3 has 15 amino acids. The J segment lost 3 bases and the V segment lost 4 bases, leaving 1 base of the junction unmatched. The CDR3 protein is CASSWGLAGEETQYF. CDR3 in DNA: TGTGCCAGCAGCTGGGGACTAGCGGGAGAAGAGACCCAGTACTTC.

There are a few counts of this clone. This CDR3 reads CSGGQGEGEQFF. The DNA for the CDR3 is TGCAGCGGGGGACAGGGGGAAGGTGAGCAGTTCTTC. The chain recombines TRBV29-1 with TRBJ2-1; 11 bases are shared with TRBD1. Germline CDR1 SQVTM, CDR2 ANQGSEA. Unmatched junction bases numbered 5, after V lost 7 bases and J lost 9 bases. This CDR3 region has 12 residues.

This clone was recorded a few times. The chain couples TRBV30 to TRBJ2-3, with D uncertain. There are 15 residues in the CDR3. The germline V gene encodes CDR1 GTSNPN and CDR2 SVGIG (reference sequence). Trimming pared 2 bases from V and 0 bases from J, leaving 12 bases between. DNA for the CDR3: TGTGCCTGGAGTCTTGGACGGAGAAGCACAGATACGCAGTATTTT. Amino acid sequence: CAWSLGRRSTDTQYF.

The chain is built from TRBV29-1 and TRBJ1-1; D is perhaps TRBD1 (5 bases). Germline V gene lookup returns CDR1 SQVTM and CDR2 ANQGSEA. The V gene lost 7 bases and the J gene lost 0 bases, with 12 bases spanning the gap. CDR3 length equals 13 residues. The CDR3 DNA reads TGCAGCGCCCAGGGTGGCATGAACACTGAAGCTTTCTTT. Its translation is CSAQGGMNTEAFF.